This T cell receptor (beta chain) was sequenced during a study of T cells in Graves' hyperthyroidism and ophthalmopathy. Amplified regions were TCR beta CDR3 sequences from RNA transcripts. With the HTBI primer set, the TCR CDR3 went through a first round of RT-PCR. TCRdb re-derived calls from the multiplex PCR reads in MiXCR, one entry per CDR3 protein. The sample carries 700,000 or so distinct CDR3 sequences, roughly 14% recorded once. This clonotype was detected ten times or more. The antigen is not known. Points from the study as a whole: Peripheral blood also featured most of the thyroid clonotypes expanded above 0.001.

Enrolled ophthalmopathy patients presented with a Clinical Activity Score of at least 3, a NOSPECS grade of at least 4, and disease duration under 3 months. PBMCs stemmed from 10 ml fresh peripheral blood. The ends were cut back, 8 bases at V and 8 bases at J, with 23 bases in the middle. The CDR3 is 15 residues long. The receptor comes from a woman in her 50s with Graves' ophthalmopathy. The sequenced sample consisted of blood. J is TRBJ2-3 and V is TRBV12-3 or TRBV12-4; D may match TRBD1 or TRBD2 (5 bases each). The CDR3, as DNA: TGTGCCAGCTCGATAAACGGGCAGGGAGTGGGTACGCAGTATTTT. Translation: CASSINGQGVGTQYF.